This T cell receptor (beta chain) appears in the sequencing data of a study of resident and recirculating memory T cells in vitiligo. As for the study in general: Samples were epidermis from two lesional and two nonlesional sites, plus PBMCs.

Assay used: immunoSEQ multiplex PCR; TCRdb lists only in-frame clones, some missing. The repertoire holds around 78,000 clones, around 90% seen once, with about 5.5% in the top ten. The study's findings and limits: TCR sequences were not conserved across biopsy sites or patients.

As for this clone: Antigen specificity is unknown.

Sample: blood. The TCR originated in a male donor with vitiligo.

As DNA, the CDR3 is TGTGCCACCGCGGGAGGGCTTCGAGCGGGAACTCTGAACTACGAGCAGTACTTC. Translated: CATAGGLRAGTLNYEQYF. The V and J genes are TRBV27 and TRBJ2-7, with 9 bases that match TRBD2. V lost 10 bases to trimming and J lost 3 bases; unmatched junction nucleotides: 22. Looked up from germline, CDR1 is MNHEY and CDR2 is SMNVEV (reference sequence). The CDR3 sequence is 18 residues long.